Listed here are 22 T cell receptor beta chains from one sample, sequenced in a study of CD8+ T cells in alopecia areata. Reverse transcribed after extraction, RNA yielded cDNA as the sequencing template. Sequenced by immunoSEQ multiplex PCR; TCRdb stores in-frame clones only, minus some. This table has about 140,000 clones, 45% to 60% appearing once. The sample in question was CD4+ T cells sorted from blood, obtained at week 0. The receptors stem from a human donor with alopecia areata.

This clone was counted a few times. This chain connects TRBV2 to TRBJ1-2, with TRBD1 identical over 7 bases. CDR3 length equals 13 residues. The junction had 0 bases not matched to a gene; V was cut back by 2 bases and J by 3 bases. Germline V gene sequence: CDR1 SNHLY, CDR2 FYNNEI. The CDR3 coding sequence is TGTGCCAGCAGTGAACAGGGGGACTATGGCTACACCTTC. It codes for CASSEQGDYGYTF. The full variable domain, rest sourced from reference TRBV2 and TRBJ1-2, is EPEVTQTPSHQVTQMGQEVILRCVPISNHLYFYWYRQILGQKVEFLVSFYNNEISEKSEIFDDQFSVERPDGSNFTLKIRSTKLEDSAMYFCASSEQGDYGYTFGSGTRLTVV.

This clone was counted only a few times. V is TRBV29-1 and J is TRBJ2-6; D gene uncertain. Trimming shortened V by 5 bases and J by 4 bases, and 12 bases separated the two germline ends. The CDR3 loop spans 14 amino acids. Germline V gene sequence: CDR1 SQVTM, CDR2 ANQGSEA. CDR3 residues: CSVKFDRGANVLTF. The CDR3 DNA follows: TGCAGCGTTAAATTCGATAGAGGGGCCAACGTCCTGACTTTC.

Here the CDR3 reads CASSLVASDGTYGYTF. In DNA form, the CDR3 reads TGTGCCAGCAGCTTAGTTGCCTCGGACGGAACGTATGGCTACACCTTC. The chain is built from TRBV7-2 and TRBJ1-2; no clear D gene. The CDR3 sequence is 16 residues long. Germline loops: CDR1 SGHTA, CDR2 FQGNSA. V was cut by 1 base and J by 5 bases, with 17 bases left in between.

The J gene is TRBJ1-5, the V gene TRBV7-2; D gene unclear. The CDR3 contains 13 residues. Germline CDR1 reads SGHTA; CDR2 reads FQGNSA. V was trimmed by 0 bases and J by 1 base, leaving 1 base between them. The CDR3 loop is CASSLASNQPQHF. The CDR3 DNA is TGTGCCAGCAGCTTAGCCAGCAATCAGCCCCAGCATTTT.

The chain joins TRBV29-1 to TRBJ2-7; 8 positions agree with TRBD1. CDR3 length equals 15 residues. The ends lost 5 bases at V and 5 bases at J; junction bases unmatched: 14. CDR1 is SQVTM, CDR2 ANQGSEA, per germline. DNA for the CDR3: TGCAGCGTTCGCCCTGGGAAGAACAGGGGGAACGAGCAGTACTTC. This translates into CSVRPGKNRGNEQYF.

As concerns this clone: The same CDR3 arises from other DNA sequences in this sample as well. The chain links TRBV30 to TRBJ1-5, with D unresolved. The CDR3 runs 13 residues. Germline V gene data show CDR1 as GTSNPN and CDR2 as SVGIG (reference sequence). V was shortened by 2 bases and J by 2 bases, with 7 bases between the two germline ends. The CDR3: CAWSSRGNQPQHF. CDR3 coding DNA: TGTGCCTGGAGTAGTCGAGGCAATCAGCCCCAGCATTTT.

The genes are TRBV27 and TRBJ2-7; weak D call: TRBD2 (5 bases). The V gene's germline CDR1 is MNHEY and CDR2 SMNVEV (reference sequence). CDR3 length equals 15 residues. With 2 bases removed from V and 3 bases from J, the gap between germline ends came to 14 bases. The CDR3 bases are TGTGCCAGCAGTTTAAGGTGGACTGGGTACTACGAGCAGTACTTC. Its translation: CASSLRWTGYYEQYF.

This clone was observed a single time. This chain connects TRBV30 to TRBJ2-3; the D gene is possibly TRBD1 (5 bases). This CDR3 has 14 residues. The germline V gene has CDR1 GTSNPN and CDR2 SVGIG (reference sequence). V was cut by 2 bases and J by 2 bases, with 11 bases left in between. The chain's CDR3 is CAWSRGQVTDTQYF. The CDR3 DNA sequence: TGTGCCTGGAGTAGGGGTCAGGTCACAGATACGCAGTATTTT.

The chain links TRBV29-1 to TRBJ2-1; 10 positions agree with TRBD1. Germline trimming cut 3 bases from V and 5 bases from J; bases unmatched to any gene: 1. The CDR3 extends over 13 amino acids. CDR1 is SQVTM, CDR2 ANQGSEA, per germline. CDR3 nucleotide sequence: TGCAGCGTTGAGGACAGGGGGAACAATGAGCAGTTCTTC. It is translated as CSVEDRGNNEQFF.

The chain has TRBV29-1 and TRBJ2-3; TRBD2 aligns across 8 bases. This CDR3 region has 12 residues. The V gene's germline CDR1 is SQVTM and CDR2 ANQGSEA. The V gene end was trimmed by 4 bases and the J gene end by 8 bases; junction bases not matched to a gene: 5. Here the CDR3 DNA reads TGCAGCGTTGGGGGAAGCGGGGGTACGCAGTATTTT. Protein sequence: CSVGGSGGTQYF.

This clone was found a few times. CDR3: CASSLGAAGAQNTQYF. In nucleotides, the CDR3 is TGCGCCAGCAGCTTGGGAGCAGCCGGCGCCCAGAATACGCAGTATTTT. The chain carries TRBV5-1 and TRBJ2-3; D unclear. V was pared by 0 bases and J by 7 bases, with 18 bases between. Per the germline V gene, CDR1 is SGHRS and CDR2 is YFSETQ. The CDR3 consists of 16 residues.

Only a few counts were recorded for this clone. This chain joins TRBV28 and TRBJ1-2, with unresolved D. Deletions cut 5 bases from V and 4 bases from J, with 5 bases between. The V gene's germline CDR1 is MDHEN and CDR2 SYDVKM. The CDR3 contains 11 residues. The CDR3 here is CASSTIYGYTF. CDR3 in DNA: TGTGCCAGCAGTACAATCTATGGCTACACCTTC.

This clone came up a few times. This chain joins TRBV14 and TRBJ2-2; D is ambiguous. From germline, CDR1 is SGHDN and CDR2 FVKESK. With 6 bases removed from V and 10 bases from J, the gap between germline ends came to 18 bases. This CDR3 comprises 14 residues. CDR3 in DNA: TGTGCCAGCAGTGCAATATCGACGGCGCCGGAGCTGTTTTTT. Translation gives CASSAISTAPELFF.

The V and J genes are TRBV9 and TRBJ1-5, with D tentatively TRBD1 (5 bases). From germline, CDR1 is SGDLS and CDR2 YYNGEE. The CDR3 contains 13 residues. V gave up 4 bases and J gave up 9 bases, with 14 bases separating them. The CDR3 bases are TGTGCCAGCAGCCCCGACAGCGTTAGGCCCCAGCATTTT. Translated: CASSPDSVRPQHF.

This CDR3 is CSVEEGSGRAGETQYF. DNA of the CDR3: TGCAGCGTTGAAGAAGGGAGCGGGAGGGCCGGAGAGACCCAGTACTTC. J is TRBJ2-5 and V is TRBV29-1, with 10 bases identical to TRBD2. Trimming cost V 0 bases and J 4 bases; bases outside gene matches: 8. Germline CDR1 is SQVTM and CDR2 is ANQGSEA. The CDR3 is made up of 16 amino acids.

The CDR3 sequence: CASYGRGVYGDTQYF. The CDR3 DNA reads TGTGCCAGCTATGGCCGGGGCGTTTATGGGGATACGCAGTATTTT. The J gene is TRBJ2-3, the V gene TRBV2; TRBD1 or TRBD2 may be the D gene (5 bases each). The germline V gene encodes CDR1 SNHLY and CDR2 FYNNEI. Trimming removed 8 bases at V and 6 bases at J, with 21 bases between. This CDR3 has 15 residues.

This clone occurred a few times. The chain employs TRBV29-1 and TRBJ1-1, with D hard to call. The V end lost 8 bases, the J end lost 1 base, and 14 bases lay between the germline ends. The CDR3 extends over 13 amino acids. Per germline, CDR1 SQVTM and CDR2 ANQGSEA. The CDR3 DNA reads TGCAGCACAACTTTGACGGGGAACACTGAAGCTTTCTTT. Translated, it gives CSTTLTGNTEAFF. The complete variable domain, with remaining parts taken from reference TRBV29-1 and TRBJ1-1, reads SAVISQKPSRDICQRGTSLTIQCQVDSQVTMMFWYRQQPGQSLTLIATANQGSEATYESGFVIDKFPISRPNLTFSTLTVSNMSPEDSSIYLCSTTLTGNTEAFFGQGTRLTVV.

This sequence joins TRBV30 and TRBJ1-1; no firm D call. The CDR3 loop spans 12 amino acids. Germline CDR1 is GTSNPN and CDR2 is SVGIG (reference sequence). Trimming removed 3 bases from V and 0 bases from J, with 5 bases in between. The CDR3, as DNA: TGTGCCTGGAGGGCAGTGAACACTGAAGCTTTCTTT. It codes for CAWRAVNTEAFF.

The chain is built from TRBV7-6 and TRBJ2-3; 8 positions match TRBD1. V gave up 5 bases and J gave up 1 base; unmatched junction bases: 8. The CDR3 runs to 16 residues. Per germline, CDR1 SGHVS and CDR2 FNYEAQ. The CDR3, as DNA: TGTGCCAGCAGCGCCCAACAGGGGGATGGCACAGATACGCAGTATTTT. Its protein product is CASSAQQGDGTDTQYF.

The rearrangement uses TRBV23-1 and TRBJ1-2, with D possibly being TRBD1 (5 bases). TRBV23-1 is an ORF; its function is uncertain. V was trimmed by 3 bases and J by 4 bases, leaving 18 bases between them. The CDR3 runs to 16 residues. The CDR3 nucleotides are TGCGCCAGCAGTCATCTTCGCGGGACCGATTTCTATGGCTACACCTTC. Amino acid sequence: CASSHLRGTDFYGYTF.

This clone was counted between two and nine times. The chain couples TRBV29-1 to TRBJ1-2; D remains ambiguous. The CDR3 consists of 11 residues. CDR1 is SQVTM, CDR2 ANQGSEA, per germline. Trimming took off 6 bases at V and 3 bases at J, with 8 bases between the two ends. This CDR3 is CSVREYYGYTF. The CDR3, as DNA: TGCAGCGTCCGGGAGTACTATGGCTACACCTTC. Variable domain in full (rest from reference TRBV29-1 and TRBJ1-2): SAVISQKPSRDICQRGTSLTIQCQVDSQVTMMFWYRQQPGQSLTLIATANQGSEATYESGFVIDKFPISRPNLTFSTLTVSNMSPEDSSIYLCSVREYYGYTFGSGTRLTVV.

The chain employs TRBV15 and TRBJ1-5, with D unclear. The CDR3 has 14 amino acids. V lost 5 bases to trimming and J lost 3 bases, with 11 bases between them. Germline V lookup: CDR1 LNHNV, CDR2 YYDKDF (reference sequence). The CDR3 here is CATSPSPINQPQHF. The CDR3 DNA reads TGTGCCACCAGCCCGAGTCCAATCAATCAGCCCCAGCATTTT. The full variable domain, its missing parts supplied by reference TRBV15 and TRBJ1-5, is DAMVIQNPRYQVTQFGKPVTLSCSQTLNHNVMYWYQQKSSQAPKLLFHYYDKDFNNEADTPDNFQSRRPNTSFCFLDIRSPGLGDTAMYLCATSPSPINQPQHFGDGTRLSIL.